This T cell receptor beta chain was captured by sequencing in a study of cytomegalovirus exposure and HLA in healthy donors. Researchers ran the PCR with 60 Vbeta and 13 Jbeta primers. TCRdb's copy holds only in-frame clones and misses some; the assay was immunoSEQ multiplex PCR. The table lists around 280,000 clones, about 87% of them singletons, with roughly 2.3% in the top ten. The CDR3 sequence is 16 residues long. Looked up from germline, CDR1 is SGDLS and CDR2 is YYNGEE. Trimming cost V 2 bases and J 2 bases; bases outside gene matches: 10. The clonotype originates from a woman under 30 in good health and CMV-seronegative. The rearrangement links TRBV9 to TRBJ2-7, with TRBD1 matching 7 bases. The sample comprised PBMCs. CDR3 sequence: CASSVEQGSHPYEQYF. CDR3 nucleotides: TGTGCCAGCAGCGTTGAACAGGGGAGCCACCCCTACGAGCAGTACTTC.